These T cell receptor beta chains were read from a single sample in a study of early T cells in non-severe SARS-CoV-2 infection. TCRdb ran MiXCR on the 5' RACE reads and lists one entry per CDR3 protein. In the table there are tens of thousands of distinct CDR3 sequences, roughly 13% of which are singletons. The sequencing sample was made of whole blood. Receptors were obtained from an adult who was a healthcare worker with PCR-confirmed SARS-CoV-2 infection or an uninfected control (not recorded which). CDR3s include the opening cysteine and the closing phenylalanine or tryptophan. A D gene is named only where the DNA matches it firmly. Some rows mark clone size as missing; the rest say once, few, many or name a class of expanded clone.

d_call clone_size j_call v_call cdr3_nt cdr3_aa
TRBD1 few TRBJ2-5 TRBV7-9 TGTGCCAGCAGCTCCAACCGGCAGGGGGCAGGAGAGACCCAGTACTTC CASSSNRQGAGETQYF
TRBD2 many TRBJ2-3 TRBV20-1 TGCAGTGCTGTGTCTAGCGGGGGACGCACAGATACGCAGTATTTT CSAVSSGGRTDTQYF
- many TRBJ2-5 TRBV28 TGTGCCAGCAGTTTGTCCGGTCACCAAGAGACCCAGTACTTC CASSLSGHQETQYF
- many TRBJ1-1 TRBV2 TGTGCCAGCAGCGAACACAGGGCCCCGGACACTGAAGCTTTCTTT CASSEHRAPDTEAFF
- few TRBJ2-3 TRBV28 TGTGCCAACAGTCGATTTAACGGAGGGCCGGGAAATACGCAGTATTTT CANSRFNGGPGNTQYF
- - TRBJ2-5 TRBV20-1 TGCAGTGCTAGAGATTCATTAGGGCGGGAGACCCAGTACTTC CSARDSLGRETQYF
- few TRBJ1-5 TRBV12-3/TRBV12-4 TGTGCCAGCAGTTTACCAGGGCTGGATCAGCCCCAGCATTTT CASSLPGLDQPQHF
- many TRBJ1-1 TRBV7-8 TGTGCCAGCAGCTTAACGCAGGGATGGACTGAAGCTTTCTTT CASSLTQGWTEAFF
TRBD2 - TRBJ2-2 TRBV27 TGTGCCAGCAAACTGACTAGCGGGAACACCGGGGAGCTGTTTTTT CASKLTSGNTGELFF
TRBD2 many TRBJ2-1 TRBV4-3 TGCGCCAGCAGCCAAGATGTTCTAGCGGGGGTCTCCTACAATGAGCAGTTCTTC CASSQDVLAGVSYNEQFF
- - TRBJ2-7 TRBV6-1 TGTGCCAGCAGTGAGGGCAGGGGGGCCTACGAGCAGTACTTC CASSEGRGAYEQYF
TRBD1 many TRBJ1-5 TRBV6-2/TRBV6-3 TGTGCCAGCATCTGGGGACAGGGGGCTCCAGGTCAGCCCCAGCATTTT CASIWGQGAPGQPQHF
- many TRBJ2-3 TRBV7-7 TGTGCCAGCAGCTTAGAGGGGGGGCTCACAGATACGCAGTATTTT CASSLEGGLTDTQYF
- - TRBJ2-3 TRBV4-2 TGTGCCAGCAGCCAAACAGGGAGCACAGATACGCAGTATTTT CASSQTGSTDTQYF
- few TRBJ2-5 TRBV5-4 TGTGCCAGCAGGCCAGGGGTCCAAGAGACCCAGTACTTC CASRPGVQETQYF
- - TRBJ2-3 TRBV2 TGTGTCAGCAGTATAAGGGGAGGGGGAGATACGCAGTATTTT CVSSIRGGGDTQYF
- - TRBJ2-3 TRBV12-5 TGTGCTAGTGGTTCACGGGACTCCACGGGAGATACGCAGTATTTT CASGSRDSTGDTQYF
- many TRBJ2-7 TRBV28 TGTGCCAGCAGCCCATCCGGGACCCAAGCCTACGAGCAGTACTTC CASSPSGTQAYEQYF
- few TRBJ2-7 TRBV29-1 TGCAGCGTTTATTCAGGGATCGAGCAGTACTTC CSVYSGIEQYF
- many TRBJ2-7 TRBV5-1 TGCGCCATCGTACTGGACGAGCAGTACTTC CAIVLDEQYF
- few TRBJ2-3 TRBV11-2 TGTGCCAGCAGCTCCCTTTTGGATAGCACAGATACGCAGTATTTT CASSSLLDSTDTQYF
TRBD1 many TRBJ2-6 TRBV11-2 TGTGCCAGCAGCTTACTTCTAGACAGGGCGAACTCTGGGGCCAACGTCCTGACTTTC CASSLLLDRANSGANVLTF
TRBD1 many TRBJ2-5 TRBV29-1 TGCAGCGTTGAAGAATCGCCGTGGGACAGGGAAGAGACCCAGTACTTC CSVEESPWDREETQYF
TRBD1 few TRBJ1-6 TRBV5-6 TGTGCCAGCAGCTTACCGGGACAGCACGTTTATAATTCACCCCTCCACTTT CASSLPGQHVYNSPLHF
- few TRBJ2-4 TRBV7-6 TGTGCCAGCAGCCCCGGGGGGCAAAACATTCAGTACTTC CASSPGGQNIQYF
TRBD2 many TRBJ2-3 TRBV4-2 TGTGCCAGCAGCCAGTCGATTAGCGGGGGGCCAGATACGCAGTATTTT CASSQSISGGPDTQYF
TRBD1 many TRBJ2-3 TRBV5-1 TGCGCCAGCAGCTTGAGACAGGGAGATACGCAGTATTTT CASSLRQGDTQYF
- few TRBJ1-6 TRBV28 TGTGCCAGCAGTTTTTCACTTTTTGGGGGTTACTCCTATAATTCACCCCTCCACTTT CASSFSLFGGYSYNSPLHF
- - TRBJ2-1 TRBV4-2 TGTGCCAGCAGCCCGGGACCGAGCAATGAGCAGTTCTTC CASSPGPSNEQFF
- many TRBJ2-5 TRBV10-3 TGTGCCATCAGTGAACGGGACGACCAAGAGACCCAGTACTTC CAISERDDQETQYF
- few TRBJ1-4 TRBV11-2 TGTGCCAGCATAAGAGGGGGAGGAGAAAAACTGTTTTTT CASIRGGGEKLFF
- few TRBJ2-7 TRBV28 TGTGCCACGGGACCCAGTTACGAGCAGTACTTC CATGPSYEQYF
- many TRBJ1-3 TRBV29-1 TGCAGCGTTGAACATGGTACTGGAAACACCATATATTTT CSVEHGTGNTIYF
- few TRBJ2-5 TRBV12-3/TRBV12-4 TGTGCCAGCAGTTTATTCGGGCAGGGGGAGACCCAGTACTTC CASSLFGQGETQYF
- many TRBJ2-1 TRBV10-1 TGCGCCAGCAGTGGGATTGGGACATCCTACAATGAGCAGTTCTTC CASSGIGTSYNEQFF
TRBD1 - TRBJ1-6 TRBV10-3 TGTGCCATCAGTGAGACAGGGGGCACACCCCTCCACTTT CAISETGGTPLHF
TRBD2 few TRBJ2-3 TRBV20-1 TGCAGTGCTAGCAGACTAGCGGGGGTCCTGGATACGCAGTATTTT CSASRLAGVLDTQYF
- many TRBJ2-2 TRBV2 TGTGCCAGCAGTCCCCGGCGGACAGATTCTGGCGGGGAGCTGTTTTTT CASSPRRTDSGGELFF
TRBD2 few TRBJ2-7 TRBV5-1 TGCGCCAGTACTAGCGGCACCTACGAGCAGTACTTC CASTSGTYEQYF
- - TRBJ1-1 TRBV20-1 TGCAGTGCTGCACAAGGGGGACCTAACACTGAAGCTTTCTTT CSAAQGGPNTEAFF